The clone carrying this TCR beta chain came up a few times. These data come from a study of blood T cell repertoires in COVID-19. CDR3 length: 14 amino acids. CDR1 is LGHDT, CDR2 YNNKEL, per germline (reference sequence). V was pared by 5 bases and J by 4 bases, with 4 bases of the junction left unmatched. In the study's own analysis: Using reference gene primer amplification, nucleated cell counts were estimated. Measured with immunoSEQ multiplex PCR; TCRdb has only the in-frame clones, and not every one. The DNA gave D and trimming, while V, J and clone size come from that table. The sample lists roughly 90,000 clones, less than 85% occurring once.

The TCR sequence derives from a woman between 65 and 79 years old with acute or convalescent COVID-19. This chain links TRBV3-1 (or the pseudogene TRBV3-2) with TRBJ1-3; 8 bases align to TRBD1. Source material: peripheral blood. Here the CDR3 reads CASSWGQAGNTIYF. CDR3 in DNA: TGTGCCAGCAGCTGGGGACAGGCGGGAAACACCATATATTTT.